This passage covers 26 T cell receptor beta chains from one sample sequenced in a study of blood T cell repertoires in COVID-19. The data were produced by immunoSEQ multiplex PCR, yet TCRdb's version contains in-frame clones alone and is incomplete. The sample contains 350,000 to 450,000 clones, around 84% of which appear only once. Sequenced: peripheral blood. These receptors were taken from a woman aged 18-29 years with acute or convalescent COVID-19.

CDR3 nucleotide sequence: TGTGCCAGGAGAGTGGACGCCCGCGGGAAGACCCAGTACTTC. Its translation: CARRVDARGKTQYF. This chain joins TRBV2 and TRBJ2-5, with D possibly matching TRBD2 (6 bases). V lost 9 bases, J lost 6 bases, and 20 bases lay in between. This CDR3 has 14 amino acids. Germline V gene data show CDR1 as SNHLY and CDR2 as FYNNEI.

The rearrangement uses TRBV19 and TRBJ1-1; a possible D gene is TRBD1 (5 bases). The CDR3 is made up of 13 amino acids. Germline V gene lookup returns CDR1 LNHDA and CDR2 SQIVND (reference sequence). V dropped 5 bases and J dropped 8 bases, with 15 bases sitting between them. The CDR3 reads CASSPGISSEAFF. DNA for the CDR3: TGTGCCAGTAGTCCAGGGATTTCTTCCGAAGCTTTCTTT.

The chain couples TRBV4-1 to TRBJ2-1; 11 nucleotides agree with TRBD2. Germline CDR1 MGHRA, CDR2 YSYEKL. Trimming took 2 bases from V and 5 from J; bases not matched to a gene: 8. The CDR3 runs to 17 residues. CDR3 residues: CASSQSSGLADHNEQFF. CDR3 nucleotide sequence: TGCGCCAGCAGCCAAAGCTCGGGACTAGCGGACCACAATGAGCAGTTCTTC.

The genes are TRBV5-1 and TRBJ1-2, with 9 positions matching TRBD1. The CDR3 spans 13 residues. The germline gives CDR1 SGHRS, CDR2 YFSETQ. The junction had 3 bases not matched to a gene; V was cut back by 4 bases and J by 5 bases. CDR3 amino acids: CASSVTGGYGYTF. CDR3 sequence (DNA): TGCGCCAGCAGCGTGACAGGGGGTTATGGCTACACCTTC.

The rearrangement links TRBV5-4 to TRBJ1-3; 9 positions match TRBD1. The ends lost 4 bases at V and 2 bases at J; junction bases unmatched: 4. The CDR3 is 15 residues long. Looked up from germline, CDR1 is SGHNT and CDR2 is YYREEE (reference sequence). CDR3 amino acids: CASSRGQGAGNTIYF. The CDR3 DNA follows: TGTGCCAGCAGCAGGGGACAGGGCGCTGGAAACACCATATATTTT. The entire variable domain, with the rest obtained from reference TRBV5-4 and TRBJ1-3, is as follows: ETGVTQSPTHLIKTRGQQVTLRCSSQSGHNTVSWYQQALGQGPQFIFQYYREEENGRGNFPPRFSGLQFPNYSSELNVNALELDDSALYLCASSRGQGAGNTIYFGEGSWLTVV.

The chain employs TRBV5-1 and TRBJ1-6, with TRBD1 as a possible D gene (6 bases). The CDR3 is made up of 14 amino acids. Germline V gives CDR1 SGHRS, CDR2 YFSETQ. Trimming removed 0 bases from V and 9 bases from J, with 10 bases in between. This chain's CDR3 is CASSLGQGSSPLHF. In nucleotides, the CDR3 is TGCGCCAGCAGCTTGGGCCAGGGGAGTTCACCCCTCCACTTT.

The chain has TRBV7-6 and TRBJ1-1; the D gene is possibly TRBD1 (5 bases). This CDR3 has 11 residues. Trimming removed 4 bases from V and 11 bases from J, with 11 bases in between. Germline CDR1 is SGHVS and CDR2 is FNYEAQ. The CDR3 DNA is TGTGCCAGCAGCTCCGGGACTGGGGCTTTCTTT. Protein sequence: CASSSGTGAFF.

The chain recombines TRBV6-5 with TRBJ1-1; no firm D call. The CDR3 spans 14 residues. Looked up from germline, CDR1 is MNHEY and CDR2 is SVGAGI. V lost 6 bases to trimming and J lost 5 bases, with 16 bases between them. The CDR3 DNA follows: TGTGCCAGCAGACCCGGGTCCTCGGGAACTGAAGCTTTCTTT. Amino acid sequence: CASRPGSSGTEAFF.

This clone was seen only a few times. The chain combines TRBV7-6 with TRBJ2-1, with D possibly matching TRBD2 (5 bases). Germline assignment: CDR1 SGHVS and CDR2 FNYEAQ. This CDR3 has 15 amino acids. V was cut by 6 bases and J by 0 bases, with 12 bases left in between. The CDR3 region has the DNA TGTGCCAGCAGTCTAGCACACAGCTCCTACAATGAGCAGTTCTTC. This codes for CASSLAHSSYNEQFF.

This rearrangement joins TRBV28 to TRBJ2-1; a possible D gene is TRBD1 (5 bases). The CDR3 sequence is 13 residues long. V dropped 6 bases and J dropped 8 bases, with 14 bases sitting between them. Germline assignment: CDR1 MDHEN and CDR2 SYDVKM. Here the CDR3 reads CASSPGSRDEQFF. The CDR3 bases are TGTGCCAGCAGCCCCGGTAGCAGGGATGAGCAGTTCTTC.

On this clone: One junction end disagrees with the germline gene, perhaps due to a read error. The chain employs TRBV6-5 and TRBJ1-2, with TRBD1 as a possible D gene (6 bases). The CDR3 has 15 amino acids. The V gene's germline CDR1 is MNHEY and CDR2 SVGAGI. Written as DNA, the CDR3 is TGTGCCCGCAGCGGGGGCGGGGGGCGGAACTATGGCTACACCTTC. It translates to CARSGGGGRNYGYTF.

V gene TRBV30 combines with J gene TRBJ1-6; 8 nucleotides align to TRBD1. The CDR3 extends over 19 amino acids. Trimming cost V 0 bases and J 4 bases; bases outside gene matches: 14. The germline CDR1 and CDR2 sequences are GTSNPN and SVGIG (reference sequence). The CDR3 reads CAWSVPDRGSVTYNSPLHF. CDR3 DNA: TGTGCCTGGAGTGTACCCGACAGGGGCTCCGTAACTTATAATTCACCCCTCCACTTT.

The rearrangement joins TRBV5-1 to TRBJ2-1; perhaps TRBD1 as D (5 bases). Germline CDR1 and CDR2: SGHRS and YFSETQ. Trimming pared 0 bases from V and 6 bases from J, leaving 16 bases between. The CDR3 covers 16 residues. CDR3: CASSLALGPNSNEQFF. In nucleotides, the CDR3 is TGCGCCAGCAGCTTGGCCCTGGGGCCCAACTCCAATGAGCAGTTCTTC.

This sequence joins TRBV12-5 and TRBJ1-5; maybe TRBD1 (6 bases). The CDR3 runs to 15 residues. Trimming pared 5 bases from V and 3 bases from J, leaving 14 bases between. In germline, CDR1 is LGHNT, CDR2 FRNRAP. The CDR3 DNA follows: TGTGCTAGTGGTCTGGGGGGGCTTGACAATCAGCCCCAGCATTTT. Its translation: CASGLGGLDNQPQHF.

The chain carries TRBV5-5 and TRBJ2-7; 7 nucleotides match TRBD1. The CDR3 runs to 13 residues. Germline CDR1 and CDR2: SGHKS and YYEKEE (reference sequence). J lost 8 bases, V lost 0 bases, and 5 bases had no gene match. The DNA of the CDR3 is TGTGCCAGCAGCTTGGGACAGGGTGAGAAGCAGTACTTC. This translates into CASSLGQGEKQYF.

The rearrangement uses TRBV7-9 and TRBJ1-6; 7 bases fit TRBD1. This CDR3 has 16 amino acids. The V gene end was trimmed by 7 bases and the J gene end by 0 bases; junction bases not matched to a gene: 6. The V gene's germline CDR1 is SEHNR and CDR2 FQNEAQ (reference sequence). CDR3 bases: TGTGCCAGCAAGGGGGCGCAAAGCTCCTATAATTCACCCCTCCACTTT. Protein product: CASKGAQSSYNSPLHF.

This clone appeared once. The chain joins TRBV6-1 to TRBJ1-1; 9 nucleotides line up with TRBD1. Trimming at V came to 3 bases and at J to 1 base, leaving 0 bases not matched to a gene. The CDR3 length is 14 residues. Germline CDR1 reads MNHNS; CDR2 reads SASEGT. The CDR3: CASSETGGNTEAFF. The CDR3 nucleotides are TGTGCCAGCAGTGAGACAGGGGGGAACACTGAAGCTTTCTTT.

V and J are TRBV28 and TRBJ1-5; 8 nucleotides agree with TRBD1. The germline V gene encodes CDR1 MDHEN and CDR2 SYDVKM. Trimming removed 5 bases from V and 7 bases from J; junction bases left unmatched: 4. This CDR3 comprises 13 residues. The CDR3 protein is CASSPGGGQPQHF. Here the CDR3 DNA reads TGTGCCAGCAGTCCAGGGGGCGGGCAGCCCCAGCATTTT.

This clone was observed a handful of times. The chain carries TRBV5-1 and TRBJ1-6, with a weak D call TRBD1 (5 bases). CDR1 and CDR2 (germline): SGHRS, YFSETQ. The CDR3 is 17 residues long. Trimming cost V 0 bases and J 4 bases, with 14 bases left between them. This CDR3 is CASSLGAAEGYNSPLHF. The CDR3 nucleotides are TGCGCCAGCAGCTTGGGGGCGGCGGAGGGGTATAATTCACCCCTCCACTTT.

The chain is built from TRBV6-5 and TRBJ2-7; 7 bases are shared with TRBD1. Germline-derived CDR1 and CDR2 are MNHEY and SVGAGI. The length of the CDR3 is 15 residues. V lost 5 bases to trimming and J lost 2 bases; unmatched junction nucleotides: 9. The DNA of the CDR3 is TGTGCCAGCAGTATCCGGGACAGCGGTCCCTACGAGCAGTACTTC. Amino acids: CASSIRDSGPYEQYF.

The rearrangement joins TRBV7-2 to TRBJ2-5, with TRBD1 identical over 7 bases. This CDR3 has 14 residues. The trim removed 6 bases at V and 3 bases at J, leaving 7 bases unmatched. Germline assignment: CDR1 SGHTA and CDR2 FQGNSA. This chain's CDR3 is CASSTNRGKETQYF. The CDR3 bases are TGTGCCAGCAGTACCAACAGGGGTAAAGAGACCCAGTACTTC. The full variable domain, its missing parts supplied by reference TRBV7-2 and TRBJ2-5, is GAGVSQSPSNKVTEKGKDVELRCDPISGHTALYWYRQSLGQGLEFLIYFQGNSAPDKSGLPSDRFSAERTGGSVSTLTIQRTQQEDSAVYLCASSTNRGKETQYFGPGTRLLVL.

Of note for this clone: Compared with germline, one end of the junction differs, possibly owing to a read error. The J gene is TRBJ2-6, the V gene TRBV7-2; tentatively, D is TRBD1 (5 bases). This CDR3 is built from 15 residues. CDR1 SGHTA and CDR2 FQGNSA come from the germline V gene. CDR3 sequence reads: CASSRRINGATVLTF. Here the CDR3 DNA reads TGTGCCAGCAGCCGTAGGATTAATGGGGCCACCGTCCTGACTTTC.

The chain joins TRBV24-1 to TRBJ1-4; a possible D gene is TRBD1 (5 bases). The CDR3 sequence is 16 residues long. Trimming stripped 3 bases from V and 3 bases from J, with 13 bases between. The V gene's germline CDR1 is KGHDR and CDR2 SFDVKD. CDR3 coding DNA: TGTGCCACCAGTGATGGGCCAGGGCGCGCTAATGAAAAACTGTTTTTT. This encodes CATSDGPGRANEKLFF.

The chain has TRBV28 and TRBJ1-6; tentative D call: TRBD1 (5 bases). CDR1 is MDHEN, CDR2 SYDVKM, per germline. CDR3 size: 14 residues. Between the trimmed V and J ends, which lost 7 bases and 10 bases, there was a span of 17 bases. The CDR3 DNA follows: TGTGCCAGCACGGGGGGGTCCGGACACTCACCCCTCCACTTT. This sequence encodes CASTGGSGHSPLHF.

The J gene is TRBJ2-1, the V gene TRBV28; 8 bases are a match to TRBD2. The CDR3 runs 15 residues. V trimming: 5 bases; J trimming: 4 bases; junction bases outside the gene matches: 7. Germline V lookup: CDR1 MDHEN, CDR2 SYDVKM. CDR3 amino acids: CASSTPGLAYNEQFF. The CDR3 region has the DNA TGTGCCAGCAGTACCCCCGGACTAGCTTACAATGAGCAGTTCTTC.

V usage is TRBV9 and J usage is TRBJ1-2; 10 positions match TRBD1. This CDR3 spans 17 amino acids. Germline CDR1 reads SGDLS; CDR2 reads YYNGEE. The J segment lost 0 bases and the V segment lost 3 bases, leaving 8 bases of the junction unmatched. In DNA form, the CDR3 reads TGTGCCAGCAGCGGGCGGGACAGGGGTACTTCTAACTATGGCTACACCTTC. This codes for CASSGRDRGTSNYGYTF.